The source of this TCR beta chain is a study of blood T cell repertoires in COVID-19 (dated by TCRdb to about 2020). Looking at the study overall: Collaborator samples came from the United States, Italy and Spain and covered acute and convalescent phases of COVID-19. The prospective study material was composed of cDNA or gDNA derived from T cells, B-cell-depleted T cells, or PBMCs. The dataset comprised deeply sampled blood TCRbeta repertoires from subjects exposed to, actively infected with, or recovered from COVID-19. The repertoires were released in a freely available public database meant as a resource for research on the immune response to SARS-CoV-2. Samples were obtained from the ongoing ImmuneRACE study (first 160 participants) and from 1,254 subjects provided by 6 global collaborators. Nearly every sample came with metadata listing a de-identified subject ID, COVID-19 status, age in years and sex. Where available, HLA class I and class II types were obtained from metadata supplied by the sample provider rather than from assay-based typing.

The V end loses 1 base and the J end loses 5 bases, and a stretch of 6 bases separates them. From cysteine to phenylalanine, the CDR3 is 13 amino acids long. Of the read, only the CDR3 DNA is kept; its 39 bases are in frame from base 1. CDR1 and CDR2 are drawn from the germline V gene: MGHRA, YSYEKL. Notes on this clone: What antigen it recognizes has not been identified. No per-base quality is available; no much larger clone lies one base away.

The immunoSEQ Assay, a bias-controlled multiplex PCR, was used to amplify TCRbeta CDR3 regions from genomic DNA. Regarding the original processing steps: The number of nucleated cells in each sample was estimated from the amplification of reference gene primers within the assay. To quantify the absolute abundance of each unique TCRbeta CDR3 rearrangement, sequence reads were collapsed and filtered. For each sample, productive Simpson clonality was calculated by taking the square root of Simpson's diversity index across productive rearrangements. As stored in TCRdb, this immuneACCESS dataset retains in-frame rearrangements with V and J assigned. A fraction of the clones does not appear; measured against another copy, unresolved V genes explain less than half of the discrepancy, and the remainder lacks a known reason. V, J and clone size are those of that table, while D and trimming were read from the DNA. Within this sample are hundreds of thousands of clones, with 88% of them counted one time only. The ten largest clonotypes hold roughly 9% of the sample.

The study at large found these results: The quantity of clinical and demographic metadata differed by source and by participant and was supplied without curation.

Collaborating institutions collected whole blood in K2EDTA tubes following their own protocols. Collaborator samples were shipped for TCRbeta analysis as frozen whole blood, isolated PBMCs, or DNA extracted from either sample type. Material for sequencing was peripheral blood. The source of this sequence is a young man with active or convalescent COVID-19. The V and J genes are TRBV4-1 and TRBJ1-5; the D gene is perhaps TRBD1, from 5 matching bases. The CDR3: CASSQGQYQPQHF. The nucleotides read TGCGCCAGCAGCCAAGGACAGTATCAGCCCCAGCATTTT.